This TCR beta chain was obtained from a study of regulatory T cells in long-lasting Graves disease. Building of the TCR beta libraries involved iRepertoire HTBI primers and Arm-PCR of CDR3 regions. Each CDR3 protein gets one entry after TCRdb re-called the multiplex PCR reads with MiXCR. The sample includes hundreds of thousands of distinct CDR3 sequences, approximately 16% of them seen just once. As to time point: newly diagnosed GD, antithyroid drugs for less than 3 months. PBMC-extracted RNA yielded the TCR library. These sequences were also reported in another study, on T cells in Graves' hyperthyroidism and ophthalmopathy. That source notes: HTBI primers were employed in a first-round RT-PCR of the TCR CDR3. Ophthalmopathy and stable hyperthyroidism were told apart by a 13 V-J model.

The sample was peripheral blood mononuclear cells (PBMCs), taken at new diagnosis, from a patient treated with antithyroid drugs. The sequence came from a woman under 40 with Graves disease.

CDR3 protein: CASSYRGLQPQHF. The CDR3 DNA reads as TGTGCCAGCAGCTACAGGGGTTTGCAGCCCCAGCATTTT. The chain uses TRBV27 and TRBJ1-5; 7 nucleotides align to TRBD1. CDR1 is MNHEY and CDR2 is SMNVEV in the germline V gene (reference sequence). This CDR3 is 13 amino acids long. Trimming removed 6 bases from V and 7 bases from J; junction bases left unmatched: 6.